The rows below give T cell receptor beta chains drawn from one sample of a study of T cells after yellow fever vaccination. TCRdb re-derived calls from the 5' RACE reads in MiXCR, one entry per CDR3 protein. The profile covers 230,000 or so distinct CDR3 sequences, with approximately 3.5% appearing a single time and around 19% taken by the ten largest. The starting material was PBMCs, obtained 15 days after the yellow fever booster vaccination. All receptors come from a man aged 18 to 29 who received the YFV17D yellow fever vaccine. CDR3s include the opening cysteine and the closing phenylalanine or tryptophan. A D gene is named only where the DNA matches it firmly. Size is stated for part of the rows, as once, few or many counts, or as a class when the clone is expanded.

>many|13|TRBJ2-4|TRBV4-2|TRBD2
TGTGCCAGCAGCCAACTAGCGGCGGGCATTCAGTACTTC
CASSQLAAGIQYF
>many|16|TRBJ2-1|TRBV7-8|-
TGTGCCAGCAGCCCGAGGACCGGGGGAACAAACAATGAGCAGTTCTTC
CASSPRTGGTNNEQFF
>many|15|TRBJ2-3|TRBV5-4|-
TGTGCCAGCAGCCTAGGGGGGCCTCGGGCAGATACGCAGTATTTT
CASSLGGPRADTQYF
>many|20|TRBJ2-3|TRBV4-3|-
TGCGCCAGCAGCCAAGAGTTAGGGATTCAGAGAGGTATGGGCACAGATACGCAGTATTTT
CASSQELGIQRGMGTDTQYF
>many|14|TRBJ2-5|TRBV5-4|-
TGTGCCAGCAGCGGCCGGGACATCCAAGAGACCCAGTACTTC
CASSGRDIQETQYF
>many|16|TRBJ2-5|TRBV20-1|TRBD1
TGCAGTGCTAGAGATCTACGACAGGGGGCGATTTCTGCCCAGTACTTC
CSARDLRQGAISAQYF
>many|15|TRBJ2-2|TRBV7-2|TRBD2
TGTGCCAGCAGCCGCGGGGGGGCGGACACCGGGGAGCTGTTTTTT
CASSRGGADTGELFF
>many|11|TRBJ2-7|TRBV6-1|-
TGTGCCAGCCATACAGGGTATGAGCAGTACTTC
CASHTGYEQYF
>-|15|TRBJ1-1|TRBV6-5|-
TGTGCCAGCAGTCAACCGGGACCCAAGAACACTGAAGCTTTCTTT
CASSQPGPKNTEAFF
>many|15|TRBJ2-7|TRBV12-3/TRBV12-4|TRBD1
TGTGCCAGCAGCTTGGCCCCGCAGGGGGTCTACGAGCAGTACTTC
CASSLAPQGVYEQYF
>many|15|TRBJ2-1|TRBV5-5|TRBD1
TGTGCCAGCAGCTGGGGGACAGACTCCTACAATGAGCAGTTCTTC
CASSWGTDSYNEQFF
>few|18|TRBJ1-5|TRBV19|TRBD1
TGTGCCAGTAGTATGGGACAGACTAGGAAGAATAGCAATCAGCCCCAGCATTTT
CASSMGQTRKNSNQPQHF
>many|16|TRBJ1-1|TRBV14|-
TGTGCCAGCAGCCAAGATAGGGCCTCACGGAACACTGAAGCTTTCTTT
CASSQDRASRNTEAFF
>many|14|TRBJ2-2|TRBV29-1|-
TGCAGCGTTGGGAGGTCCTCGAACACCGGGGAGCTGTTTTTT
CSVGRSSNTGELFF
>many|15|TRBJ1-1|TRBV7-3|-
TGTGCCAGCAGCTTGATTGGGGGCATGGGCACTGAAGCTTTCTTT
CASSLIGGMGTEAFF
>-|14|TRBJ1-4|TRBV20-1|-
TGCAGTGCCTGGGTACGGGGGCGCAGGGAAAAACTGTTTTTT
CSAWVRGRREKLFF
>many|15|TRBJ1-3|TRBV5-1|-
TGCGCCAGCACCTTGAACGGGGTTCCTGGAAACACCATATATTTT
CASTLNGVPGNTIYF
>-|15|TRBJ1-6|TRBV20-1|-
TGCAGTGCTAGAGACCCGCAGAGAAATAATTCACCCCTCCACTTT
CSARDPQRNNSPLHF
>many|13|TRBJ2-3|TRBV7-9|-
TGTGCCAGCAGCATCACTTTCCGGGGTACGCAGTATTTT
CASSITFRGTQYF
>many|14|TRBJ1-5|TRBV6-2/TRBV6-3|TRBD1
TGTGCCAGCAGTTACACAGGGGGCAATCAGCCCCAGCATTTT
CASSYTGGNQPQHF
>many|14|TRBJ1-5|TRBV12-3/TRBV12-4|-
TGTGCCAGCAGCTCAGACAGTATCAGTCAGCCCCAGCATTTT
CASSSDSISQPQHF
>few|16|TRBJ2-1|TRBV12-3/TRBV12-4|TRBD2
TGTGCCAGCAGTTTTGCAGCGGGGGGGGGCTACAATGAGCAGTTCTTC
CASSFAAGGGYNEQFF
>many|13|TRBJ1-5|TRBV6-6|-
TGTGCCAGCAGAAGAAGGGGAGGACAGCCCCAGCATTTT
CASRRRGGQPQHF
>many|15|TRBJ2-2|TRBV7-2|-
TGTGCCAGCAGCTCAAGCGGGACATCAGGGAGGGAGCTGTTTTTT
CASSSSGTSGRELFF
>-|16|TRBJ1-4|TRBV28|-
TGTGCCAGCAAGTTTGCGGGGATTTCGGCTAATGAAAAACTGTTTTTT
CASKFAGISANEKLFF
>many|15|TRBJ1-2|TRBV4-3|-
TGCGCCAGCAGCCAAGAGAACAGTAAGGGCTATGGCTACACCTTC
CASSQENSKGYGYTF
>many|15|TRBJ2-7|TRBV7-2|TRBD1
TGTGCCAGCAGCAGGGGACAGGGGGCGCTGAGGTGCGAGTACTTC
CASSRGQGALRCEYF
>-|15|TRBJ2-2|TRBV12-3/TRBV12-4|TRBD1
TGTGCCAGCAGAGCCGGGACAGGGGTAACCGGGGAGCTGTTTTTT
CASRAGTGVTGELFF
>many|16|TRBJ2-6|TRBV6-4|TRBD1
TGTGCCAGCAGTGAAACAGGGGGCGCTGGGGCCAACGTCCTGACTTTC
CASSETGGAGANVLTF
>many|16|TRBJ2-3|TRBV5-5|-
TGTGCCAGCAGCTTAAAAGGCTGGACGTCCGGGGGTACGCAGTATTTT
CASSLKGWTSGGTQYF
>many|14|TRBJ2-5|TRBV3-1|-
TGTGCCAGCAGTTCCGGGACACCTCGAGAGACCCAGTACTTC
CASSSGTPRETQYF
>many|15|TRBJ2-2|TRBV12-3/TRBV12-4|TRBD1
TGTGCCAGCAGCAAGGGACAGGGCTTCACCGGGGAGCTGTTTTTT
CASSKGQGFTGELFF
>many|14|TRBJ1-1|TRBV19|-
TGTGCCAGTGGCCCCTTGACAGGGAACACTGAAGCTTTCTTT
CASGPLTGNTEAFF
>many|13|TRBJ2-1|TRBV7-9|TRBD1
TGTGCCAGCAGCTTACCTTGGACAGGGGAACAGTTCTTC
CASSLPWTGEQFF
>many|14|TRBJ2-1|TRBV11-3|TRBD2
TGTGCCAGCAGCCGAAGCGGGGGGAACAATGAGCAGTTCTTC
CASSRSGGNNEQFF
>few|15|TRBJ1-4|TRBV19|TRBD1
TGTGCCAGTAGTGGGGGACAGGGGAAAGGTGAAAAACTGTTTTTT
CASSGGQGKGEKLFF
>many|14|TRBJ2-3|TRBV5-4|-
TGTGCCAGCAGCGACGCCGGGGCTTCGGATACGCAGTATTTT
CASSDAGASDTQYF
>many|16|TRBJ2-4|TRBV5-4|TRBD1
TGTGCCAGCAGCTTGGAGGGCAGGGGGACCAAAAACATTCAGTACTTC
CASSLEGRGTKNIQYF
>many|14|TRBJ1-1|TRBV27|TRBD1
TGTGCCAGCAGTTACAACAGGGGAGGGACTGAAGCTTTCTTT
CASSYNRGGTEAFF
>many|18|TRBJ1-2|TRBV5-1|TRBD1
TGCGCCAGCAGCTCCTCTGGGACAGGGGAATGGACTAACTATGGCTACACCTTC
CASSSSGTGEWTNYGYTF
>many|15|TRBJ1-3|TRBV5-6|-
TGTGCCAGCAGCTTGCGTCCGAACTCTGGAAACACCATATATTTT
CASSLRPNSGNTIYF
>many|16|TRBJ2-1|TRBV12-3/TRBV12-4|TRBD2
TGTGCCAGCAGACCCCACGGCGGGGGGGCCTACAATGAGCAGTTCTTC
CASRPHGGGAYNEQFF
>many|11|TRBJ2-7|TRBV6-6|-
TGTGCCAGCACAGACATCTACGAGCAGTACTTC
CASTDIYEQYF
>many|14|TRBJ1-4|TRBV5-1|-
TGCGCCAGCAGCTCGGGAGCCTATAATGAAAAACTGTTTTTT
CASSSGAYNEKLFF
>few|13|TRBJ1-5|TRBV20-1|-
TGCAGTGCTTATGACAATAGCAATCAGCCCCAGCATTTT
CSAYDNSNQPQHF
>many|14|TRBJ1-2|TRBV4-2|-
TGTGCCAGCAGCCAAGAAAGGGGTTTAGGGGGCTACACCTTC
CASSQERGLGGYTF
>many|14|TRBJ2-3|TRBV20-1|TRBD2
TGCAGTGCTAGCGGGGGGATAATCACAGATACGCAGTATTTT
CSASGGIITDTQYF
>few|16|TRBJ2-3|TRBV5-1|TRBD1
TGCGCCAGCAGGCTTTCGGGACAGGGAGGCACAGATACGCAGTATTTT
CASRLSGQGGTDTQYF
>many|16|TRBJ2-1|TRBV5-1|TRBD2
TGCGCCAGCAGCGAATCGCGGGGGACCTCCTACAATGAGCAGTTCTTC
CASSESRGTSYNEQFF
>many|14|TRBJ1-1|TRBV10-3|-
TGTGCCATCAGACAAGGGCCCATGGGGACTGAAGCTTTCTTT
CAIRQGPMGTEAFF
>many|14|TRBJ2-2|TRBV12-3/TRBV12-4|-
TGTGCCAGCAGCCCCGGGCAGGGTGGCGGGGAGCTGTTTTTT
CASSPGQGGGELFF
>many|14|TRBJ1-2|TRBV12-3/TRBV12-4|-
TGTGCCAGCAGTTCCCCCCGAGGAAGCTATGGCTACACCTTC
CASSSPRGSYGYTF
>many|13|TRBJ2-1|TRBV7-7|-
TGCGCCAGCAGCCCAGACGGATACAATGAGCAGTTCTTC
CASSPDGYNEQFF
>many|12|TRBJ2-1|TRBV5-1|-
TGCGCCAGCAGCCTACTCGGAGGAGAGCAGTTCTTC
CASSLLGGEQFF
>many|14|TRBJ2-2|TRBV6-1|-
TGTGCCAGCCGCCGGCAGGAATACACCGGGGAGCTGTTTTTT
CASRRQEYTGELFF
>many|21|TRBJ2-2|TRBV4-3|TRBD1
TGCGCCAGCAGCCCTCTATTGGTAGCGCAGGGGGCTAACGCGAACACCGGGGAGCTGTTTTTT
CASSPLLVAQGANANTGELFF
>many|17|TRBJ2-3|TRBV5-1|TRBD1
TGCGCCAGCAGCTCGATACCGGGACAGGGGCTTGGGGATACGCAGTATTTT
CASSSIPGQGLGDTQYF
>many|16|TRBJ2-5|TRBV5-5|-
TGTGCCAGCAGCTTGGCCGAGGGGGGGTTCAGTAAGACCCAGTACTTC
CASSLAEGGFSKTQYF
>many|13|TRBJ2-2|TRBV7-9|-
TGTGCCAGCACCCATGCGAACACCGGGGAGCTGTTTTTT
CASTHANTGELFF
>many|15|TRBJ2-3|TRBV5-1|-
TGCGCCAGCAGCTTGATGGGGTTTAGCACAGATACGCAGTATTTT
CASSLMGFSTDTQYF